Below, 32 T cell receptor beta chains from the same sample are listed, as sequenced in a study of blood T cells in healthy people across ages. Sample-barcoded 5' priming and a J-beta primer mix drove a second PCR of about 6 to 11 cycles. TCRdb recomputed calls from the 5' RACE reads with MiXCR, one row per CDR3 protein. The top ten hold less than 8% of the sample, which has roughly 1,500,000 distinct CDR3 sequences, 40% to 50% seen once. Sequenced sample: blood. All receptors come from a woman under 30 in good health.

Here the CDR3 reads CASKASGPNTEAFF. For the CDR3, the DNA is TGTGCCAGCAAAGCGAGCGGACCGAACACTGAAGCTTTCTTT. The chain carries TRBV25-1 and TRBJ1-1; unclear D gene. V dropped 7 bases and J dropped 1 base, with 13 bases sitting between them. The CDR3 consists of 14 residues. Germline lookup yields CDR1 MGHDK and CDR2 SYGVNS. Variable domain in full (rest from reference TRBV25-1 and TRBJ1-1): EADIYQTPRYLVIGTGKKITLECSQTMGHDKMYWYQQDPGMELHLIHYSYGVNSTEKGDLSSESTVSRIRTEHFPLTLESARPSHTSQYLCASKASGPNTEAFFGQGTRLTVV.

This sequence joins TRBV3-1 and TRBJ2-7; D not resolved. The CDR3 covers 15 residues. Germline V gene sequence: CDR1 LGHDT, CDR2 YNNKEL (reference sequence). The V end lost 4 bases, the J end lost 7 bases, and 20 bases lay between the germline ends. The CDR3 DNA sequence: TGTGCCAGCAGCCGCGCAGCTCTCTTCGATGGGGAGCAGTACTTC. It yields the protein CASSRAALFDGEQYF.

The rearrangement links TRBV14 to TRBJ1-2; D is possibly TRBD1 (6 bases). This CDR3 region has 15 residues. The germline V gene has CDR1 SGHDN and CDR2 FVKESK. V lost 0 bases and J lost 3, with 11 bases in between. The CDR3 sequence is CASSQDLDSHYGYTF. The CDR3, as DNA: TGTGCCAGCAGCCAAGATTTGGACAGCCACTATGGCTACACCTTC.

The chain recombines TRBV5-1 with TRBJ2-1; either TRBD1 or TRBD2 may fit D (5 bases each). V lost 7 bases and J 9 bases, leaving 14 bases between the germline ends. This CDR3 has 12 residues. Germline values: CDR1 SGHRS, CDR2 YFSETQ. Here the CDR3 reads CASGGRTGEQFF. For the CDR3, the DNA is TGCGCCAGCGGGGGAAGGACCGGTGAGCAGTTCTTC.

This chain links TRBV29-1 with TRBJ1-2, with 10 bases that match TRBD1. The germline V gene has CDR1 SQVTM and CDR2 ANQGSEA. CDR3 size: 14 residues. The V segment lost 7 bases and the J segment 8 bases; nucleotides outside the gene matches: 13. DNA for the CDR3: TGCAGCGGCGGGCCGACAGGGGGCGCGGGGGGCTACACCTTC. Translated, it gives CSGGPTGGAGGYTF.

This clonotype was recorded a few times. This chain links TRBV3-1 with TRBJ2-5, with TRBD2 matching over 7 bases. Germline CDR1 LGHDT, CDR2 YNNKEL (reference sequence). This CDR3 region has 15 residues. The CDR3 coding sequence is TGTGCTACACAAAAACAAGCGGGGAGTGGGGAGACCCAGTACTTC. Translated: CATQKQAGSGETQYF.

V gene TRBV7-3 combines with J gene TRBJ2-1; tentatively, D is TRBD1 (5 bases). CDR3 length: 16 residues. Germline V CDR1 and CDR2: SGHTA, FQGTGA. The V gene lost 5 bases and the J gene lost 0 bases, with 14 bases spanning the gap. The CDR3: CASSVKQVSSYNEQFF. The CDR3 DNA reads TGTGCCAGCAGCGTAAAACAGGTCAGCTCCTACAATGAGCAGTTCTTC.

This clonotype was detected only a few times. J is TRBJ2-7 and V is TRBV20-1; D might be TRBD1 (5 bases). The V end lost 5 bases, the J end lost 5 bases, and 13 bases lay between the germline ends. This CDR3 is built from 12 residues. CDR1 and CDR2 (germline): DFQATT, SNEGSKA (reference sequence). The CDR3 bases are TGCAGTGCTTCCAGGGTGCTCGACGAGCAGTACTTC. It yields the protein CSASRVLDEQYF.

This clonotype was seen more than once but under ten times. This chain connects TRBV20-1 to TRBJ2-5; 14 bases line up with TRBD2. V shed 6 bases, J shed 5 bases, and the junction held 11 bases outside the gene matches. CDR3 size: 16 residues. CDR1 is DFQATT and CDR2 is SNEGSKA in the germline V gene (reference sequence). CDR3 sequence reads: CSAINPGTSGSETQYF. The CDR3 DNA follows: TGCAGTGCCATTAACCCCGGGACTAGCGGGAGTGAGACCCAGTACTTC.

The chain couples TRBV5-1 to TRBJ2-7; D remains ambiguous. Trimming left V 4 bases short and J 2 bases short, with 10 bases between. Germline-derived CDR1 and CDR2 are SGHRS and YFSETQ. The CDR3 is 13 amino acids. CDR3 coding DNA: TGCGCCAGCAGCCCCTCTACCCCCTACGAGCAGTACTTC. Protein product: CASSPSTPYEQYF. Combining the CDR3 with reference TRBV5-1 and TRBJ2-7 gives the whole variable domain KAGVTQTPRYLIKTRGQQVTLSCSPISGHRSVSWYQQTPGQGLQFLFEYFSETQRNKGNFPGRFSGRQFSNSRSEMNVSTLELGDSALYLCASSPSTPYEQYFGPGTRLTVT.

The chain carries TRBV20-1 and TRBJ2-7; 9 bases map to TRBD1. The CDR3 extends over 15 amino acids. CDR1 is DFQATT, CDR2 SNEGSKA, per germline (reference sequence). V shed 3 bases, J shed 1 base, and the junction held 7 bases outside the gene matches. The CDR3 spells CSASRDREKSYEQYF. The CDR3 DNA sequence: TGCAGTGCTAGTAGGGACAGGGAGAAGTCCTACGAGCAGTACTTC.

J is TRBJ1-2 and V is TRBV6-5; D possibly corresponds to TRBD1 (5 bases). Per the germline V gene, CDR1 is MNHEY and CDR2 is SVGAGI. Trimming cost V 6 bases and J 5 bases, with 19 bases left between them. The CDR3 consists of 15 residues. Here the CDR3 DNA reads TGTGCCAGCAGCCAATCTAATGGGGGACCATATGGCTACACCTTC. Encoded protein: CASSQSNGGPYGYTF.

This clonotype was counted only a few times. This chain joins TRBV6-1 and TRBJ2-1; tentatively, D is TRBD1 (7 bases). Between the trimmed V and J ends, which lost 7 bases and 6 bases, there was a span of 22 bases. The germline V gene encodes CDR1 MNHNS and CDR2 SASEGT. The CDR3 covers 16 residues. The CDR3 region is CASIPGGYGVGNEQFF. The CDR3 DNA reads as TGTGCCAGCATCCCAGGGGGGTACGGGGTTGGCAATGAGCAGTTCTTC.

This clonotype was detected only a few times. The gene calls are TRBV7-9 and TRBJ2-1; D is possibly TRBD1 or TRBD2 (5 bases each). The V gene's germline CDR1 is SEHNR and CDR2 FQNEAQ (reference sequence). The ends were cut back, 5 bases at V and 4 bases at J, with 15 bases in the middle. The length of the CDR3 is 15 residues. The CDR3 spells CASSPPGPIYNEQFF. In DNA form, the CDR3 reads TGTGCCAGCAGCCCACCGGGACCAATTTACAATGAGCAGTTCTTC.

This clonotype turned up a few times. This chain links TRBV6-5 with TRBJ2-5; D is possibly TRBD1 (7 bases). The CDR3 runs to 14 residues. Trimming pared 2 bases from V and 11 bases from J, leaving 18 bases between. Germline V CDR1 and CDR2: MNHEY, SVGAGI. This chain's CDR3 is CASSYGGQPREQYF. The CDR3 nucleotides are TGTGCCAGCAGTTACGGGGGACAGCCTCGGGAGCAGTACTTC.

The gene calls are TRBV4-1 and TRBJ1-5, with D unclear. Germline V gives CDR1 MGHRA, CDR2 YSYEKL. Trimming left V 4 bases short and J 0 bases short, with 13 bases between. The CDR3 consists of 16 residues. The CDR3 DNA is TGCGCCAGCAGCCGGGTAAACGGAGATAGCAATCAGCCCCAGCATTTT. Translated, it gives CASSRVNGDSNQPQHF.

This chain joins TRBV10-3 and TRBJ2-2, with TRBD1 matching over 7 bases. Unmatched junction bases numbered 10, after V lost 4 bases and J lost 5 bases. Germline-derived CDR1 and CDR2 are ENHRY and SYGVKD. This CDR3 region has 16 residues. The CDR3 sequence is CAISAGQGVSTGELFF. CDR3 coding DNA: TGTGCCATCAGTGCCGGCCAGGGGGTCTCAACCGGGGAGCTGTTTTTT.

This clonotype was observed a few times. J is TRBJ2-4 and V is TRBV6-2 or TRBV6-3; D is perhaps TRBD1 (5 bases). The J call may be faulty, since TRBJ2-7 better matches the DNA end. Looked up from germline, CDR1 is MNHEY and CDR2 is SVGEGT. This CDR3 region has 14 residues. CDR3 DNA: TGTGCCAGCACGACCCCTGACAGAGCCTACGAGCAGTACTTC. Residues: CASTTPDRAYEQYF.

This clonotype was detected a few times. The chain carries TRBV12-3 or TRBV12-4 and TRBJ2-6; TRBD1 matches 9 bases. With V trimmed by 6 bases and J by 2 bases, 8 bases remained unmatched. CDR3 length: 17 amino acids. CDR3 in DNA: TGTGCCAGCAGACACCTGGGACAGGGAGCTGGGGCCAACGTCCTGACTTTC. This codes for CASRHLGQGAGANVLTF.

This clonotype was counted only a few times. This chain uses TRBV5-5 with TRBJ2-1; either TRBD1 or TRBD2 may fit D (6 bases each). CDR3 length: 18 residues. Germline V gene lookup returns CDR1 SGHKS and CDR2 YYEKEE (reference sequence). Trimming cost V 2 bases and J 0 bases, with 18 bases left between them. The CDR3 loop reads CASSLTRGPSPSYNEQFF. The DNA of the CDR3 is TGTGCCAGCAGCTTAACCCGGGGGCCCTCCCCCTCCTACAATGAGCAGTTCTTC. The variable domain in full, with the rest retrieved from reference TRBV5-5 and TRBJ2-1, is DAGVTQSPTHLIKTRGQQVTLRCSPISGHKSVSWYQQVLGQGPQFIFQYYEKEERGRGNFPDRFSARQFPNYSSELNVNALLLGDSALYLCASSLTRGPSPSYNEQFFGPGTRLTVL.

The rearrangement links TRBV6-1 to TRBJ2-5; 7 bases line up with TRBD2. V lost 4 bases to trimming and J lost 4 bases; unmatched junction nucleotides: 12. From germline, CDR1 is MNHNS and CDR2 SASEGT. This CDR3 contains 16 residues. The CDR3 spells CASSVLTSTGGETQYF. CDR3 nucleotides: TGTGCCAGCAGTGTGTTAACTAGCACGGGGGGAGAGACCCAGTACTTC.

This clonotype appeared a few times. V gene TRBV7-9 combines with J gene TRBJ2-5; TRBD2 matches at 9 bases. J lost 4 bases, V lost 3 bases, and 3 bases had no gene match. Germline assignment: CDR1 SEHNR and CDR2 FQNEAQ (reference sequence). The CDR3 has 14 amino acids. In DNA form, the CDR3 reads TGTGCCAGCAGCTTGGTACTAGCGGGAGAGACCCAGTACTTC. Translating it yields CASSLVLAGETQYF.

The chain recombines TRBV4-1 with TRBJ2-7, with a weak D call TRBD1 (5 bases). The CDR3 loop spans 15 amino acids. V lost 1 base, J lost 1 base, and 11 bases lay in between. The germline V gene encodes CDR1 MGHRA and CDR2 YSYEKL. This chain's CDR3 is CASSQGFQGSYEQYF. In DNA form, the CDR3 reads TGCGCCAGCAGCCAAGGCTTTCAGGGTTCCTACGAGCAGTACTTC.

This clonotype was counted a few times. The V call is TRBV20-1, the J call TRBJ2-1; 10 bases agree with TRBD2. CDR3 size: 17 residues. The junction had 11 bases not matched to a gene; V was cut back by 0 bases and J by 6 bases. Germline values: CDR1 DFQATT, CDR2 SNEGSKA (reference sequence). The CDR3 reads CSARDILAGTPGNEQFF. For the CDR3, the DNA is TGCAGTGCTAGAGATATACTAGCGGGAACGCCCGGCAATGAGCAGTTCTTC.

The CDR3, as DNA: TGTGCCAGCAGCAAAGCGCTCGGGGGACTAAGCGGCAATGAGCAGTTCTTC. Its protein product is CASSKALGGLSGNEQFF. The V and J genes are TRBV21-1 and TRBJ2-1; the table names TRBD2, a call not compared with the DNA. TRBV21-1 is reported as a pseudogene. CDR3 length: 17 residues.

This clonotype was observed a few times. CDR3 DNA: TGTGCCAGCAGCTTAGCCCCTGGACTAGCGGGAGAAATCGAGCAGTACTTC. It translates to CASSLAPGLAGEIEQYF. The gene calls are TRBV11-2 and TRBJ2-5; 13 nucleotides line up with TRBD2. The J call may be in error: the DNA end matches TRBJ2-7 better. In germline, CDR1 is SGHAT, CDR2 FQNNGV. The CDR3 spans 17 residues.

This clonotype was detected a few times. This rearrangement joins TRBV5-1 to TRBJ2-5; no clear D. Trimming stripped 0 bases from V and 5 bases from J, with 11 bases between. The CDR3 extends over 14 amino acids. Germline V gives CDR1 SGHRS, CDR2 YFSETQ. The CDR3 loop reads CASSLAGPPETQYF. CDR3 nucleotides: TGCGCCAGCAGCTTGGCGGGCCCGCCGGAGACCCAGTACTTC.

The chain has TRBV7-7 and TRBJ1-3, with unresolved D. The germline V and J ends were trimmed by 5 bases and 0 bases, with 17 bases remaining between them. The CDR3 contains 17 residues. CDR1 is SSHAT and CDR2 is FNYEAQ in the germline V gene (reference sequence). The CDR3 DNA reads TGTGCCAGCAGCGAAATAGGCGGGCCAAACTCTGGAAACACCATATATTTT. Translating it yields CASSEIGGPNSGNTIYF.

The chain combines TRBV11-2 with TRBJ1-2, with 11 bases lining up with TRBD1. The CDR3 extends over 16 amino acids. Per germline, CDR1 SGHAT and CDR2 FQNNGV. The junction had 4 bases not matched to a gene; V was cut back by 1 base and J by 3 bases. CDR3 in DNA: TGTGCCAGCAGCTTAGGGTGGACAGGGGGCCACTATGGCTACACCTTC. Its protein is CASSLGWTGGHYGYTF.

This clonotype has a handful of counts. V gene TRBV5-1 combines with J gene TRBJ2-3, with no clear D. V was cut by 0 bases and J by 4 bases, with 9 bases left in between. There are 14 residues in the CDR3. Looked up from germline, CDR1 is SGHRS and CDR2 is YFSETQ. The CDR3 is CASSLAFAADTQYF. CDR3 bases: TGCGCCAGCAGCTTGGCATTCGCTGCAGATACGCAGTATTTT.

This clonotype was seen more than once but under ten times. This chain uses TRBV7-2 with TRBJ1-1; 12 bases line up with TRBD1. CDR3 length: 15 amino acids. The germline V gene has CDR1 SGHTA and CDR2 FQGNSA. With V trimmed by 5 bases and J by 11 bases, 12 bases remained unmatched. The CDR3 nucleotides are TGTGCCAGCAGCCTTGGGGGGACAGGGGGCCTAACGGCTTTCTTT. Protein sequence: CASSLGGTGGLTAFF.

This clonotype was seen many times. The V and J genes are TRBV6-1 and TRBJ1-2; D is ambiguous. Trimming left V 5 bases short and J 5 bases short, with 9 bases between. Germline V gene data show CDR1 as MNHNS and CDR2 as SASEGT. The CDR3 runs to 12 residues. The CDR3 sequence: CASSRTVYGYTF. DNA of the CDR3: TGTGCCAGCAGTCGGACCGTGTATGGCTACACCTTC.